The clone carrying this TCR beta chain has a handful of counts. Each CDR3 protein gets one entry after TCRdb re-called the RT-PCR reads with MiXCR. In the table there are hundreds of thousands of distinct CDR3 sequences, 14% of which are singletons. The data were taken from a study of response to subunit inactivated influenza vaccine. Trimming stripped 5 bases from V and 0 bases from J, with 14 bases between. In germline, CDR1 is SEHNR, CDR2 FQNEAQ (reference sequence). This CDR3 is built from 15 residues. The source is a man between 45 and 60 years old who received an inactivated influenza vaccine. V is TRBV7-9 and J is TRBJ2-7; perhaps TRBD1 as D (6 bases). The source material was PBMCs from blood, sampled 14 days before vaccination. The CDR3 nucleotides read TGTGCCAGCAGCGCGAGACAGGTCCCCTCCTACGAGCAGTACTTC. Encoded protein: CASSARQVPSYEQYF.